These 32 T cell receptor beta chains were sequenced from one sample in a study of naive and memory T cell subsets. Two oligonucleotides, mixed equimolar, formed the beta constant-region primer covering TRBC1 and TRBC2. From the UMI-ligation and nested PCR reads, TCRdb called clonotypes with MiXCR, one entry per CDR3 protein. The sample consists of some 83,000 distinct CDR3 sequences, around 13% of them appearing once. The sequencing sample was made of central memory CD4+ T cells from blood. The receptors shown here come from a human donor in good health.

The chain links TRBV28 to TRBJ2-5; the D gene is possibly TRBD1 (6 bases). With 7 bases removed from V and 2 bases from J, the gap between germline ends came to 14 bases. CDR1 is MDHEN, CDR2 SYDVKM, per germline. The length of the CDR3 is 14 residues. The CDR3, as DNA: TGTGCCAGCAATGGCAGGGGTTCTCAAGAGACCCAGTACTTC. This codes for CASNGRGSQETQYF. Full variable domain (remainder filled in from reference TRBV28 and TRBJ2-5): DVKVTQSSRYLVKRTGEKVFLECVQDMDHENMFWYRQDPGLGLRLIYFSYDVKMKEKGDIPEGYSVSREKKERFSLILESASTNQTSMYLCASNGRGSQETQYFGPGTRLLVL.

This clonotype has a handful of counts. The V call is TRBV5-4, the J call TRBJ2-1, with TRBD2 as a possible D gene (7 bases). The CDR3 is 16 amino acids. Germline-derived CDR1 and CDR2 are SGHNT and YYREEE (reference sequence). The germline V and J ends were trimmed by 4 bases and 4 bases, with 18 bases remaining between them. CDR3 in DNA: TGTGCCAGCAGCCTTCCGGGGGGCATATCGTACAATGAGCAGTTCTTC. It is translated as CASSLPGGISYNEQFF.

The chain links TRBV7-3 to TRBJ2-1, with 9 bases lining up with TRBD2. Unmatched junction bases numbered 4, after V lost 5 bases and J lost 2 bases. There are 15 residues in the CDR3. The germline V gene has CDR1 SGHTA and CDR2 FQGTGA. This chain's CDR3 is CASSHGLATYNEQFF. The CDR3 nucleotides are TGTGCCAGCAGCCACGGACTAGCGACCTACAATGAGCAGTTCTTC.

This clonotype has a count of ten or more. This chain links TRBV28 with TRBJ1-6; 11 bases map to TRBD1. The CDR3 covers 15 residues. The V gene's germline CDR1 is MDHEN and CDR2 SYDVKM. J was trimmed by 10 bases and V by 5 bases; bases with no gene match: 7. The CDR3 coding sequence is TGTGCCAGCAGTCTAGGACAGGGGGCACGATCACCCCTCCACTTT. It encodes CASSLGQGARSPLHF.

The CDR3 here is CAIRQGSPYNEQFF. Here the CDR3 DNA reads TGTGCCATAAGACAGGGGAGCCCCTACAATGAGCAGTTCTTC. J is TRBJ2-1 and V is TRBV10-3, with 8 positions matching TRBD1. This CDR3 is 14 amino acids long. The germline V gene has CDR1 ENHRY and CDR2 SYGVKD. V lost 9 bases, J lost 2 bases, and 6 bases stayed unmatched.

This clonotype has only a few counts. The chain carries TRBV27 and TRBJ2-7; 9 bases line up with TRBD1. The V and J ends lost 2 bases and 5 bases, in that order; junction bases with no gene match: 4. The CDR3 length is 14 residues. Germline V gene data show CDR1 as MNHEY and CDR2 as SMNVEV (reference sequence). Here the CDR3 DNA reads TGTGCCAGCAGTTTAGACAGGGGGATCCACGAGCAGTACTTC. It encodes CASSLDRGIHEQYF.

The chain joins TRBV30 to TRBJ1-6; D is unclear. Per germline, CDR1 GTSNPN and CDR2 SVGIG (reference sequence). The germline V and J ends were trimmed by 0 bases and 9 bases, with 12 bases remaining between them. This CDR3 has 14 residues. CDR3 bases: TGTGCCTGGAGTGTACCCGAATGGGGTTCACCCCTCCACTTT. It translates to CAWSVPEWGSPLHF.

A few counts support this clonotype. This sequence joins TRBV4-1 and TRBJ1-4; 8 bases are a match to TRBD1. This CDR3 comprises 16 residues. Germline-derived CDR1 and CDR2 are MGHRA and YSYEKL. J lost 3 bases, V lost 1 base, and 4 bases had no gene match. CDR3 in DNA: TGCGCCAGCAGCCAAGCGAAACAGGGGGCTAATGAAAAACTGTTTTTT. Protein product: CASSQAKQGANEKLFF.

This chain joins TRBV9 and TRBJ2-7; no clear D. The CDR3 spans 14 residues. Germline CDR1 is SGDLS and CDR2 is YYNGEE. V was clipped by 0 bases and J by 5 bases, with 12 bases between them. The CDR3 bases are TGTGCCAGCAGCGTAGCCCCCACAACGGACGAGCAGTACTTC. This sequence encodes CASSVAPTTDEQYF. The whole variable domain, filled in from reference TRBV9 and TRBJ2-7, reads DSGVTQTPKHLITATGQRVTLRCSPRSGDLSVYWYQQSLDQGLQFLIQYYNGEERAKGNILERFSAQQFPDLHSELNLSSLELGDSALYFCASSVAPTTDEQYFGPGTRLTVT.

In this sample, this clonotype turned up a few times. The chain links TRBV7-2 to TRBJ2-7; the match to TRBD2 covers 7 bases. The germline CDR1 and CDR2 sequences are SGHTA and FQGNSA. After removal of 1 base from V and 6 bases from J, the junction contained 6 bases not matched to a gene. The CDR3 loop spans 14 amino acids. This CDR3 reads CASSLGGLVREQYF. The CDR3 DNA reads TGTGCCAGCAGCTTAGGCGGACTAGTTCGCGAGCAGTACTTC.

This clonotype has only a few counts. The chain recombines TRBV28 with TRBJ2-7; 14 bases are a match to TRBD2. Germline CDR1 reads MDHEN; CDR2 reads SYDVKM. The CDR3 sequence is 14 residues long. The V and J ends lost 2 bases and 10 bases, in that order; junction bases with no gene match: 4. CDR3 in amino acids: CASSLVTSGRAQYF. In nucleotides, the CDR3 is TGTGCCAGCAGTTTAGTGACTAGCGGGAGGGCCCAGTACTTC. The full variable domain, completed using reference TRBV28 and TRBJ2-7, is DVKVTQSSRYLVKRTGEKVFLECVQDMDHENMFWYRQDPGLGLRLIYFSYDVKMKEKGDIPEGYSVSREKKERFSLILESASTNQTSMYLCASSLVTSGRAQYFGPGTRLTVT.

In DNA form, the CDR3 reads TGTGCCAGCAGCTTGAGGGCGGGGTTCCAAGAGACCCAGTACTTC. It translates to CASSLRAGFQETQYF. This rearrangement joins TRBV7-9 to TRBJ2-5; weak D call: TRBD2 (6 bases). The CDR3 is 15 amino acids. Trimming pared 3 bases from V and 1 base from J, leaving 12 bases between. CDR1 is SEHNR, CDR2 FQNEAQ, per germline (reference sequence).

This clonotype has a count of ten or more. The chain joins TRBV5-1 to TRBJ2-1; possible D gene TRBD1, 6 bases. Per germline, CDR1 SGHRS and CDR2 YFSETQ. This CDR3 has 14 amino acids. V was cut by 1 base and J by 2 bases, with 7 bases left in between. The CDR3, as DNA: TGCGCCAGCAGCTTGAACAGGGCCTACAATGAGCAGTTCTTC. Translating gives CASSLNRAYNEQFF.

This clonotype was observed a handful of times. The rearrangement uses TRBV20-1 and TRBJ2-5; D gene uncertain. Germline V lookup: CDR1 DFQATT, CDR2 SNEGSKA (reference sequence). The ends were cut back, 3 bases at V and 5 bases at J, with 19 bases in the middle. The CDR3 is 15 amino acids. This CDR3 is CSASQPQVSRETQYF. In nucleotides, the CDR3 is TGCAGTGCTAGTCAACCTCAGGTATCCAGGGAGACCCAGTACTTC.

The chain recombines TRBV5-4 with TRBJ2-3; no definite D call. V was clipped by 2 bases and J by 5 bases, with 15 bases between them. The CDR3 length is 15 residues. CDR1 is SGHNT, CDR2 YYREEE, per germline (reference sequence). CDR3 nucleotide sequence: TGTGCCAGCAGCTTTTCTCCCGGACGCAGAGATACGCAGTATTTT. Its translation is CASSFSPGRRDTQYF.

This clonotype turned up a few times. The chain links TRBV10-3 to TRBJ1-2; no definite D call. The CDR3 is 13 amino acids. Trimming stripped 4 bases from V and 6 bases from J, with 12 bases between. Per the germline V gene, CDR1 is ENHRY and CDR2 is SYGVKD. CDR3 in DNA: TGTGCCATCAGTGTCCGCGAGAGGGATGGCTACACCTTC. Amino acids: CAISVRERDGYTF.

The chain joins TRBV9 to TRBJ2-7; 7 positions match TRBD2. This CDR3 has 17 residues. V dropped 3 bases and J dropped 0; count of bases not matched to a gene: 12. The germline V gene has CDR1 SGDLS and CDR2 YYNGEE. This chain's CDR3 is CASSAPRGGPNSYEQYF. As DNA, the CDR3 is TGTGCCAGCAGCGCTCCCCGGGGAGGGCCGAACTCCTACGAGCAGTACTTC. Using reference TRBV9 and TRBJ2-7 for the parts outside the CDR3, the full variable domain is DSGVTQTPKHLITATGQRVTLRCSPRSGDLSVYWYQQSLDQGLQFLIQYYNGEERAKGNILERFSAQQFPDLHSELNLSSLELGDSALYFCASSAPRGGPNSYEQYFGPGTRLTVT.

This chain joins TRBV20-1 and TRBJ1-2; no clear D gene. CDR3 length: 14 amino acids. CDR1 is DFQATT and CDR2 is SNEGSKA in the germline V gene (reference sequence). The V end was cut by 0 bases, the J end by 0 bases, with 8 bases between. The CDR3 nucleotides read TGCAGTGCTAGAGATCCGAGGACTAACTATGGCTACACCTTC. This translates into CSARDPRTNYGYTF.

CDR3 in amino acids: CASSLSSANTGELFF. The DNA for the CDR3 is TGTGCCAGCAGCTTAAGTAGCGCCAACACCGGGGAGCTGTTTTTT. The chain employs TRBV7-9 and TRBJ2-2, with D perhaps TRBD2 (5 bases). CDR1 and CDR2 from the germline V gene are SEHNR and FQNEAQ (reference sequence). The ends were cut back, 2 bases at V and 2 bases at J, with 9 bases in the middle. The CDR3 has 15 residues. Using reference TRBV7-9 and TRBJ2-2 for the parts outside the CDR3, the full variable domain is DTGVSQNPRHKITKRGQNVTFRCDPISEHNRLYWYRQTLGQGPEFLTYFQNEAQLEKSRLLSDRFSAERPKGSFSTLEIQRTEQGDSAMYLCASSLSSANTGELFFGEGSRLTVL.

This clonotype was seen repeatedly, ten times or more. CDR3 bases: TGCAGTGTCTGGCGGGATGGCGAGCAGTACTTC. Its protein product is CSVWRDGEQYF. The chain recombines TRBV20-1 with TRBJ2-7, with D possibly TRBD2 on 6 matching bases. Per the germline V gene, CDR1 is DFQATT and CDR2 is SNEGSKA (reference sequence). V was pared by 7 bases and J by 6 bases, with 13 bases between. The CDR3 contains 11 residues.

There are a few counts of this clonotype. The chain links TRBV7-8 to TRBJ1-5; D is undetermined. Trimming shortened V by 5 bases and J by 0 bases, and 11 bases separated the two germline ends. This CDR3 contains 15 residues. Germline V gene sequence: CDR1 SGHVS, CDR2 FQNEAQ. The CDR3 DNA is TGTGCCAGCAGCGAACGGTTTGTTAGCAATCAGCCCCAGCATTTT. Protein product: CASSERFVSNQPQHF. The full variable domain, in which reference TRBV7-8 and TRBJ1-5 provide the parts outside the CDR3, is GAGVSQSPRYKVAKRGQDVALRCDPISGHVSLFWYQQALGQGPEFLTYFQNEAQLDKSGLPSDRFFAERPEGSVSTLKIQRTQQEDSAVYLCASSERFVSNQPQHFGDGTRLSIL.

This clonotype was counted between two and nine times. V usage is TRBV20-1 and J usage is TRBJ1-2; D may be TRBD1 (6 bases). Germline assignment: CDR1 DFQATT and CDR2 SNEGSKA (reference sequence). Trimming took off 0 bases at V and 4 bases at J, with 21 bases between the two ends. There are 17 residues in the CDR3. CDR3 in amino acids: CSARDPGKGGRTYGYTF. In DNA, the CDR3 is TGCAGTGCTAGAGATCCCGGGAAGGGGGGTCGGACCTATGGCTACACCTTC.

This clonotype has a handful of counts. The chain links TRBV18 to TRBJ1-5; D not certain. V was cut by 2 bases and J by 2 bases, with 13 bases left in between. Germline V gene lookup returns CDR1 KGHSH and CDR2 LQKENI. This CDR3 has 16 amino acids. The CDR3 DNA reads TGTGCCAGCTCACCATTCGAAGGGAATGGCAATCAGCCCCAGCATTTT. It yields the protein CASSPFEGNGNQPQHF.

The gene calls are TRBV29-1 and TRBJ2-4; perhaps TRBD1 as D (5 bases). The CDR3 is 13 residues long. Germline-derived CDR1 and CDR2 are SQVTM and ANQGSEA. The V and J ends lost 5 bases and 0 bases respectively, with 8 bases between them. The CDR3 DNA sequence: TGCAGCGTTCAGACAGCAGCCAAAAACATTCAGTACTTC. This sequence encodes CSVQTAAKNIQYF. The full variable domain, with the rest looked up from reference TRBV29-1 and TRBJ2-4, is SAVISQKPSRDICQRGTSLTIQCQVDSQVTMMFWYRQQPGQSLTLIATANQGSEATYESGFVIDKFPISRPNLTFSTLTVSNMSPEDSSIYLCSVQTAAKNIQYFGAGTRLSVL.

This clonotype was counted at least ten times. V usage is TRBV7-2 and J usage is TRBJ2-3; D possibly corresponds to TRBD2 (6 bases). The germline V gene has CDR1 SGHTA and CDR2 FQGNSA. V shed 5 bases and J shed 2 bases, with 14 bases lying between them. The CDR3 has 15 amino acids. In DNA, the CDR3 is TGTGCCAGCAGCCGGGACTCCCGTTACACAGATACGCAGTATTTT. It encodes CASSRDSRYTDTQYF.

The rearrangement uses TRBV7-3 and TRBJ2-5; D possibly uses TRBD1 or TRBD2 (5 bases each). Germline CDR1 reads SGHTA; CDR2 reads FQGTGA. V shed 5 bases and J shed 2 bases, with 15 bases lying between them. The CDR3 totals 15 residues. CDR3 in amino acids: CASSRAGTIQETQYF. DNA for the CDR3: TGTGCCAGCAGCCGCGCCGGGACGATACAAGAGACCCAGTACTTC.

This rearrangement joins TRBV28 to TRBJ2-5; possibly TRBD2 for D (6 bases). The length of the CDR3 is 14 residues. The V and J ends lost 7 bases and 6 bases respectively, with 18 bases between them. Germline V gives CDR1 MDHEN, CDR2 SYDVKM. CDR3 residues: CASTRSGESKTQYF. CDR3 bases: TGTGCCAGCACCCGTTCGGGGGAATCTAAGACCCAGTACTTC. The variable domain in full, completed from reference TRBV28 and TRBJ2-5, reads DVKVTQSSRYLVKRTGEKVFLECVQDMDHENMFWYRQDPGLGLRLIYFSYDVKMKEKGDIPEGYSVSREKKERFSLILESASTNQTSMYLCASTRSGESKTQYFGPGTRLLVL.

This chain links TRBV19 with TRBJ2-2; the D is unclear. V was shortened by 3 bases and J by 5 bases, with 16 bases between the two germline ends. Looked up from germline, CDR1 is LNHDA and CDR2 is SQIVND (reference sequence). There are 16 residues in the CDR3. CDR3 amino acids: CASSMGIKLATGELFF. The CDR3 DNA reads as TGTGCCAGTAGTATGGGGATAAAGCTTGCGACCGGGGAGCTGTTTTTT.

In this sample, this clonotype turned up a few times. The V call is TRBV14, the J call TRBJ1-6; tentatively, D is TRBD1 (5 bases). Per the germline V gene, CDR1 is SGHDN and CDR2 is FVKESK. The CDR3 length is 15 residues. Trimming removed 4 bases from V and 4 bases from J, with 11 bases in between. CDR3 DNA: TGTGCCAGCAGCCGGGCAGGGTTGTATAATTCACCCCTCCACTTT. Amino acid sequence: CASSRAGLYNSPLHF.

The table lists this clonotype with a few counts. The gene calls are TRBV12-3 or TRBV12-4 and TRBJ2-1; 9 nucleotides align to TRBD2. V lost 3 bases and J lost 14; bases outside the gene matches: 5. The CDR3 loop spans 12 amino acids. CDR3 protein: CASSFTREGEFF. In DNA, the CDR3 is TGTGCCAGCAGTTTCACGCGGGAGGGGGAGTTCTTC.

In this sample, this clonotype turned up many times. The CDR3 sequence is CASSFASGRAGHEQYF. CDR3 in DNA: TGTGCCAGCAGCTTCGCTAGCGGGAGGGCCGGCCACGAGCAGTACTTC. The V and J genes are TRBV7-2 and TRBJ2-7; 12 positions match TRBD2. Trimming took 3 bases from V and 5 from J; bases not matched to a gene: 8. The V gene's germline CDR1 is SGHTA and CDR2 FQGNSA. This CDR3 is 16 amino acids long.

This clonotype was counted many times. The chain employs TRBV4-2 and TRBJ2-3, with 8 bases aligning to TRBD2. The germline gives CDR1 LGHNA, CDR2 YNFKEQ. CDR3 length: 15 residues. V shed 5 bases, J shed 6 bases, and the junction held 10 bases outside the gene matches. CDR3 region: CASSFSGTRKDTQYF. DNA of the CDR3: TGTGCCAGCAGCTTTAGCGGGACCCGTAAGGATACGCAGTATTTT.